This T cell receptor beta chain originates from a study of T-cell reconstitution after alpha-beta-depleted transplantation in children. Study observations and caveats: Newly produced T cells mostly accounted for T-cell counts and diversity one year post-transplant. Several hundred expanded graft clones reportedly were the source of alpha-beta T cells about two months after transplant.

Unique molecular identifiers were used in preparing the TCRbeta library. TCRdb re-called the PCR reads with MiXCR, one entry per CDR3 protein. Among around 130,000 distinct CDR3 sequences listed, around 9.8% were seen once. Regarding this clonotype: Antigen specificity is unknown.

Trimming took 3 bases from V and 3 from J, leaving 9 bases between them. CDR1 SGHVS and CDR2 FQNEAQ come from the germline V gene. This CDR3 spans 14 amino acids. The source was PBMCs, mostly from graft donor cells, collected 180 days after TCRalphabeta/CD19-depleted stem cell transplant. This sequence originates from a girl under three years old who had a stem cell transplant for combined immunodeficiency, so the T cells may come from the graft donor. The chain recombines TRBV7-8 with TRBJ1-5; no clear D. In nucleotides, the CDR3 is TGTGCCAGCAGCTTCGGACGGAACAATCAGCCCCAGCATTTT. Translating gives CASSFGRNNQPQHF.